The next 2 T cell receptor beta chains were all read from a single sample in a study of blood T cell repertoires in COVID-19. Measured with immunoSEQ multiplex PCR; TCRdb has only the in-frame clones, and not every one. The sample carries roughly 32,000 clones, around 90% recorded once. Material: peripheral blood. Receptor source: a human donor with active COVID-19. The donor label of this sample is uncertain.

The chain links TRBV5-1 to TRBJ2-5; D is undetermined. The CDR3 sequence is 13 residues long. Germline V gene data show CDR1 as SGHRS and CDR2 as YFSETQ. The V end lost 2 bases, the J end lost 5 bases, and 10 bases lay between the germline ends. CDR3 amino acids: CASSLRVGETQYF. The CDR3 nucleotides read TGCGCCAGCAGCTTACGGGTCGGGGAGACCCAGTACTTC.

The rearrangement joins TRBV6-1 to TRBJ2-5; TRBD1 matches at 8 bases. Germline V gene lookup returns CDR1 MNHNS and CDR2 SASEGT. The V gene end was trimmed by 4 bases and the J gene end by 5 bases; junction bases not matched to a gene: 12. This CDR3 spans 16 amino acids. CDR3 residues: CASSAGGTGYQETQYF. DNA for the CDR3: TGTGCCAGCAGTGCAGGGGGCACTGGGTATCAGGAGACCCAGTACTTC.